This TCR beta chain was retrieved from a study of PD-1 blockade in classical Hodgkin lymphoma. Study-level points and caveats: TCR diversity at baseline was reported to be reduced in newly diagnosed patients relative to healthy donors. Newly diagnosed and completely responding patients shared comparable baseline diversity.

Sequencing used immunoSEQ multiplex PCR; TCRdb keeps in-frame clones, though not all of them. This sample carries around 100,000 clones, 90% of them seen once, and the ten largest clones take approximately 3%. The CDR3 contains 14 residues. Noted time point: cycle 4 day 1 (C4D1), after less than 7 weeks of nivolumab. Every one of the patients relapsed after autologous stem cell transplantation (brentuximab vedotin exposure was variable). Best responses included complete response and partial response; otherwise, the best response was progressive disease. In the case of this clone: No antigen is known for it.

V usage is TRBV21-1 and J usage is TRBJ1-2. TRBV21-1 corresponds to a pseudogene. The sample consisted of peripheral blood mononuclear cells (PBMCs), taken before the fourth cycle of nivolumab. This TCR derives from a human donor with classical Hodgkin lymphoma. The CDR3 loop reads CASSKDAENYGYTF. In DNA form, the CDR3 reads TGTGCCAGCAGCAAAGACGCAGAGAACTATGGCTACACCTTC.